This T cell receptor (beta chain) was obtained from a study of CD8 T cells in ankylosing spondylitis. The study, taken as a whole, reports: Disease-linked clones were CD8+ and relatively rare in peripheral blood. Eight highly homologous variants made up a TCR beta motif, and this motif appeared characteristic of ankylosing spondylitis blood.

The CDR3 totals 14 residues. Looked up from germline, CDR1 is SQVTM and CDR2 is ANQGSEA. With 4 bases removed from V and 2 bases from J, the gap between germline ends came to 15 bases. About this clonotype: The antigen is not known.

As the method for making TCR beta libraries, quantitative 5'-RACE with molecular barcodes was used. TCRdb recomputed calls from the 5' RACE reads with MiXCR, one row per CDR3 protein. This table holds about 450,000 distinct CDR3 sequences, approximately 26% found once. This rearrangement joins TRBV29-1 to TRBJ2-7; a possible D gene is TRBD2 (6 bases). Sample: blood, either unsorted or a sorted T cell fraction (not recorded which). This clonotype was sampled from a male donor with ankylosing spondylitis. Written as DNA, the CDR3 is TGCAGCGTTGCGGCGAGCGGGTTCCCCTACGAGCAGTACTTC. Its translation is CSVAASGFPYEQYF.